The 31 T cell receptor beta chains reported below all come from one sample, sequenced in a study of response to subunit inactivated influenza vaccine. A single record per CDR3 protein comes from TCRdb applying MiXCR to the RT-PCR reads. The table has roughly 710,000 distinct CDR3 sequences, about 14% seen once; the top ten hold less than 9%. The sample was PBMCs from blood, taken around 14 days before vaccination. Source of these receptors: a man aged 45-60 years who received an inactivated influenza vaccine.

The genes are TRBV11-2 and TRBJ2-3, with 13 bases aligning to TRBD2. Germline lookup yields CDR1 SGHAT and CDR2 FQNNGV. The CDR3 length is 18 residues. With 4 bases clipped from V and 2 bases from J, the junction kept 9 bases outside the gene matches. The CDR3: CASSSRTSGGLITDTQYF. The DNA of the CDR3 is TGTGCCAGCAGCTCCCGGACTAGCGGGGGCCTGATCACAGATACGCAGTATTTT.

V gene TRBV4-2 combines with J gene TRBJ2-7, with 8 bases fitting TRBD2. After removal of 0 bases from V and 4 bases from J, the junction contained 11 bases not matched to a gene. Germline assignment: CDR1 LGHNA and CDR2 YNFKEQ. The CDR3 has 17 residues. The CDR3 is CASSQDSRGGTFYEQYF. The CDR3, as DNA: TGTGCCAGCAGCCAAGATTCCCGCGGGGGGACGTTTTACGAGCAGTACTTC.

This chain uses TRBV29-1 with TRBJ2-5; 10 nucleotides agree with TRBD2. Germline lookup yields CDR1 SQVTM and CDR2 ANQGSEA. The CDR3 spans 15 residues. The J segment lost 3 bases and the V segment lost 0 bases, leaving 4 bases of the junction unmatched. This chain's CDR3 is CSVEESGRAEETQYF. CDR3 nucleotide sequence: TGCAGCGTTGAAGAGAGCGGGAGGGCCGAAGAGACCCAGTACTTC.

This clonotype showed up just a few times. V usage is TRBV6-5 and J usage is TRBJ2-2; no clear D. Germline CDR1 MNHEY, CDR2 SVGAGI. The V gene lost 0 bases and the J gene lost 5 bases, with 16 bases spanning the gap. The CDR3 has 17 amino acids. CDR3 bases: TGTGCCAGCAGTTACTCGAGGTCCAAGGGCGAGACCGGGGAGCTGTTTTTT. Translation: CASSYSRSKGETGELFF.

Points on this clonotype: This may be a read error, as it is one base from a much larger clone. The CDR3 DNA sequence: TGTGCCAGCAGCCAAGAATCGGGGTACTTTCTAGGTGAGCAGTTCTTC. Protein sequence: CASSQESGYFLGEQFF. V and J are TRBV4-2 and TRBJ2-1, with D possibly matching TRBD2 (5 bases). From germline, CDR1 is LGHNA and CDR2 YNFKEQ. Trimming shortened V by 0 bases and J by 9 bases, and 18 bases separated the two germline ends. The length of the CDR3 is 16 residues.

V gene TRBV10-3 combines with J gene TRBJ1-1; D remains ambiguous. This CDR3 has 14 amino acids. V lost 3 bases and J lost 5, with 13 bases in between. The germline V gene encodes CDR1 ENHRY and CDR2 SYGVKD. The CDR3 spells CAISDGQWRTEAFF. The CDR3 coding sequence is TGTGCCATCAGTGACGGTCAATGGCGGACTGAAGCTTTCTTT.

V and J are TRBV20-1 and TRBJ2-3, with 7 positions matching TRBD1. The CDR3 length is 18 residues. CDR1 and CDR2 (germline): DFQATT, SNEGSKA (reference sequence). V was pared by 2 bases and J by 0 bases, with 14 bases of the junction left unmatched. CDR3 protein: CSARSPGRGGRSTDTQYF. The CDR3 DNA follows: TGCAGTGCTAGATCCCCAGGTCGAGGGGGCCGAAGCACAGATACGCAGTATTTT.

This clonotype has just a few counts. The chain uses TRBV27 and TRBJ2-3, with 10 bases fitting TRBD2. Germline V gene sequence: CDR1 MNHEY, CDR2 SMNVEV (reference sequence). V lost 5 bases and J lost 1; bases outside the gene matches: 18. The CDR3 sequence is 20 residues long. The CDR3, as DNA: TGTGCCAGCAGTCGCACTATGGGGCTAGCGGGAGTTACGGGCACAGATACGCAGTATTTT. Translated, it gives CASSRTMGLAGVTGTDTQYF.

Many counts were recorded for this clonotype. The genes are TRBV7-8 and TRBJ2-1, with 7 bases lining up with TRBD1. The CDR3 has 17 amino acids. CDR1 and CDR2 from the germline V gene are SGHVS and FQNEAQ. V trimming: 1 base; J trimming: 2 bases; junction bases outside the gene matches: 8. This CDR3 is CASSLVRGRVTYNEQFF. The CDR3 nucleotides are TGTGCCAGCAGCTTAGTTAGGGGGCGCGTAACCTACAATGAGCAGTTCTTC.

The chain carries TRBV29-1 and TRBJ2-7, with 8 bases aligning to TRBD2. Germline V gene sequence: CDR1 SQVTM, CDR2 ANQGSEA. The CDR3 consists of 16 residues. Losses at the gene ends were 2 bases for V and 0 bases for J; bases not matched to a gene: 9. CDR3 amino acids: CSVELLTSGLSYEQYF. CDR3 DNA sequence: TGCAGCGTTGAACTCCTCACTAGCGGCCTCTCCTACGAGCAGTACTTC.

The rearrangement joins TRBV11-2 to TRBJ2-1, with 11 nucleotides matching TRBD2. The germline V gene encodes CDR1 SGHAT and CDR2 FQNNGV. This CDR3 region has 21 residues. V was clipped by 2 bases and J by 0 bases; unmatched bases: 15. CDR3 loop: CASSLLRASGRNPSSYNEQFF. The CDR3 DNA sequence: TGTGCCAGCAGCTTACTAAGGGCTAGCGGGAGGAATCCTAGCTCCTACAATGAGCAGTTCTTC.

The sample holds a few counts of this clonotype. The rearrangement uses TRBV5-6 and TRBJ1-2; perhaps TRBD1 as D (6 bases). The CDR3 covers 18 residues. Germline lookup yields CDR1 SGHDT and CDR2 YYEEEE. V lost 1 base to trimming and J lost 4 bases, with 23 bases between them. The chain's CDR3 is CASSLPATAGDRLYGYTF. CDR3 nucleotides: TGTGCCAGCAGCTTGCCAGCAACCGCAGGGGATCGGCTCTATGGCTACACCTTC.

The chain combines TRBV29-1 with TRBJ2-3; no clear D gene. CDR1 is SQVTM, CDR2 ANQGSEA, per germline. The CDR3 contains 11 residues. V was pared by 3 bases and J by 6 bases, with 7 bases between. The CDR3 DNA follows: TGCAGCGTTGACGTTGGCGATACGCAGTATTTT. Residues: CSVDVGDTQYF.

This clonotype was counted only a few times. The rearrangement joins TRBV29-1 to TRBJ1-4, with 8 bases matching TRBD1. Losses at the gene ends were 8 bases for V and 11 bases for J; bases not matched to a gene: 13. Germline loops: CDR1 SQVTM, CDR2 ANQGSEA. This CDR3 contains 13 residues. CDR3 nucleotides: TGCAGCTCCTTTCCCCCTCAGGGGGCGAAACTGTTTTTT. The encoded protein is CSSFPPQGAKLFF.

V gene TRBV15 combines with J gene TRBJ2-1, with 9 bases matching TRBD2. Germline CDR1 and CDR2: LNHNV and YYDKDF (reference sequence). The ends lost 3 bases at V and 5 bases at J; junction bases unmatched: 2. CDR3 length equals 14 residues. CDR3 in amino acids: CATSSRLADNEQFF. The CDR3 DNA reads TGTGCCACCAGCAGCCGACTAGCGGACAATGAGCAGTTCTTC.

Concerning this clonotype: Relative to the germline gene, one junction end is altered; a read error may explain this. The CDR3 protein is CAASAAGDTQYF. In DNA, the CDR3 is TGTGCCGCCAGCGCGGCTGGAGATACGCAGTATTTT. The rearrangement links TRBV24-1 to TRBJ2-3; no clear D. Germline V gene lookup returns CDR1 KGHDR and CDR2 SFDVKD. The CDR3 is 12 amino acids.

The CDR3 DNA sequence: TGTGCCAGCAGCTCCGTTCCCGGGGCGATTAATGAAAAACTGTTTTTT. Protein sequence: CASSSVPGAINEKLFF. J is TRBJ1-4 and V is TRBV5-5; the D gene is possibly TRBD1 (5 bases). The germline gives CDR1 SGHKS, CDR2 YYEKEE (reference sequence). The CDR3 is 16 amino acids. Trimming took off 3 bases at V and 4 bases at J, with 16 bases between the two ends.

This clonotype has more than one count but fewer than ten. The rearrangement links TRBV6-2 or TRBV6-3 to TRBJ2-7; possibly TRBD1 for D (6 bases). This CDR3 has 16 amino acids. Germline CDR1 MNHEY, CDR2 SVGEGT. The germline V and J ends were trimmed by 0 bases and 2 bases, with 14 bases remaining between them. CDR3 sequence reads: CASSYSDSSRPYEQYF. CDR3 bases: TGTGCCAGCAGTTACTCGGACAGCTCGAGGCCCTACGAGCAGTACTTC.

V and J are TRBV3-1 and TRBJ2-1; 8 bases agree with TRBD1. This CDR3 region has 17 residues. CDR1 is LGHDT and CDR2 is YNNKEL in the germline V gene (reference sequence). V lost 3 bases to trimming and J lost 1 base; unmatched junction nucleotides: 8. The CDR3 sequence is CASSHLMTGVSYNEQFF. The CDR3 DNA is TGTGCCAGCAGCCATCTAATGACAGGGGTGTCCTACAATGAGCAGTTCTTC.

This clonotype has a handful of counts. The chain recombines TRBV14 with TRBJ2-3; TRBD1 or TRBD2 may be the D gene (7 bases each). V was cut by 2 bases and J by 2 bases, with 14 bases left in between. Germline V gene data show CDR1 as SGHDN and CDR2 as FVKESK. The CDR3 sequence is 16 residues long. The DNA for the CDR3 is TGTGCCAGCAGCCAACGGGGGGACAGAGCCACAGATACGCAGTATTTT. The encoded protein is CASSQRGDRATDTQYF.

This chain uses TRBV27 with TRBJ1-5; perhaps TRBD1 as D (5 bases). From germline, CDR1 is MNHEY and CDR2 SMNVEV (reference sequence). The CDR3 consists of 13 residues. V lost 4 bases and J 5 bases, leaving 9 bases between the germline ends. CDR3: CASSWDSDQPQHF. The CDR3 DNA reads TGTGCCAGCAGTTGGGACTCAGATCAGCCCCAGCATTTT.

This clonotype was seen only a few times. This chain links TRBV5-1 with TRBJ2-7, with TRBD2 matching 10 bases. Germline trimming cut 4 bases from V and 6 bases from J; bases unmatched to any gene: 4. Germline values: CDR1 SGHRS, CDR2 YFSETQ. The CDR3 loop spans 13 amino acids. CDR3 DNA: TGCGCCAGCAGCGTACTAGCGGGAAGCGAGCAGTACTTC. Residues: CASSVLAGSEQYF.

This clonotype was picked up a small number of times. The chain recombines TRBV29-1 with TRBJ2-5; D perhaps matches TRBD1 (6 bases). V lost 4 bases, J lost 0 bases, and 6 bases lay in between. The CDR3 runs 12 residues. From germline, CDR1 is SQVTM and CDR2 ANQGSEA. The CDR3: CSVGQDQETQYF. The CDR3 DNA follows: TGCAGCGTTGGACAGGACCAAGAGACCCAGTACTTC.

This clonotype has more than one count but fewer than ten. The chain uses TRBV6-2 or TRBV6-3 and TRBJ2-7; TRBD2 matches 7 bases. This CDR3 region has 15 residues. J lost 3 bases, V lost 0 bases, and 5 bases had no gene match. The germline CDR1 and CDR2 sequences are MNHEY and SVGEGT. In nucleotides, the CDR3 is TGTGCCAGCAGTTACTCGGCTAGCGGAGTCTACGAGCAGTACTTC. Its protein is CASSYSASGVYEQYF.

This chain uses TRBV28 with TRBJ1-3; a possible D gene is TRBD1 (6 bases). CDR3 length: 17 residues. Per germline, CDR1 MDHEN and CDR2 SYDVKM. V shed 6 bases and J shed 0 bases, with 18 bases lying between them. This CDR3 is CASRDSQGIPSGNTIYF. The CDR3 nucleotides read TGTGCCAGCAGAGACTCCCAGGGGATCCCCTCTGGAAACACCATATATTTT.

The CDR3, as DNA: TGTGCCAGCAGCTCTCAGGGGACAGGGTATTCACCCCTCCACTTT. Encoded protein: CASSSQGTGYSPLHF. The chain joins TRBV9 to TRBJ1-6; 9 bases fit TRBD1. Germline-derived CDR1 and CDR2 are SGDLS and YYNGEE. The CDR3 consists of 15 residues. J lost 8 bases, V lost 4 bases, and 7 bases had no gene match.

The chain uses TRBV10-1 and TRBJ2-7, with 12 bases lining up with TRBD1. The junction had 8 bases not matched to a gene; V was cut back by 2 bases and J by 3 bases. CDR3 size: 17 residues. CDR1 and CDR2 (germline): WNHNN, SYGVQD (reference sequence). For the CDR3, the DNA is TGCGCCAGCAGTGAGATGGGGACAGGGGGCGTCCGCTACGAGCAGTACTTC. Translated: CASSEMGTGGVRYEQYF.

This CDR3 is CASSERQGHGNTGELFF. The CDR3 bases are TGTGCCAGCAGTGAAAGACAGGGTCACGGGAACACCGGGGAGCTGTTTTTT. The chain is built from TRBV25-1 and TRBJ2-2; 7 bases map to TRBD1. This CDR3 has 17 residues. J lost 1 base, V lost 2 bases, and 7 bases had no gene match. CDR1 MGHDK and CDR2 SYGVNS come from the germline V gene.

This clonotype turned up a few times. One junction end does not reproduce the germline sequence, and a read error may be involved. The chain uses TRBV28 and TRBJ2-6; D may match TRBD1 or TRBD2 (7 bases each). Germline V lookup: CDR1 MDHEN, CDR2 SYDVKM. The CDR3 is made up of 16 amino acids. CDR3 nucleotide sequence: TGTGCCAGCGGGAGGGTAGGGGGCTCTGGGGTCAACGTCCTGACTTTC. The encoded protein is CASGRVGGSGVNVLTF. Drawing the rest from reference TRBV28 and TRBJ2-6, the complete variable domain is DVKVTQSSRYLVKRTGEKVFLECVQDMDHENMFWYRQDPGLGLRLIYFSYDVKMKEKGDIPEGYSVSREKKERFSLILESASTNQTSMYLCASGRVGGSGVNVLTFGAGSRLTVL.

This clonotype was counted between two and nine times. The chain is built from TRBV9 and TRBJ2-5, with D perhaps matching TRBD1 (6 bases). Germline CDR1 is SGDLS and CDR2 is YYNGEE. V lost 3 bases and J lost 5, with 14 bases in between. The CDR3 is made up of 14 amino acids. The CDR3 region has the DNA TGTGCCAGCAGCGAGGGAAACAGGGCTGAGACCCAGTACTTC. Translation: CASSEGNRAETQYF.

This clonotype was seen a few times. The genes are TRBV7-9 and TRBJ1-1; D not resolved. The CDR3 extends over 14 amino acids. The germline V gene encodes CDR1 SEHNR and CDR2 FQNEAQ (reference sequence). V lost 5 bases, J lost 4 bases, and 14 bases lay in between. The CDR3 DNA is TGTGCCAGCAGCCCAATGGGGATAGGCACTGAAGCTTTCTTT. Translating it yields CASSPMGIGTEAFF. Looking up the rest from reference TRBV7-9 and TRBJ1-1 gives the full variable domain: DTGVSQNPRHKITKRGQNVTFRCDPISEHNRLYWYRQTLGQGPEFLTYFQNEAQLEKSRLLSDRFSAERPKGSFSTLEIQRTEQGDSAMYLCASSPMGIGTEAFFGQGTRLTVV.